Presented here are 10 T cell receptor beta chains from one specimen sequenced in a study of metastatic and nonmetastatic thyroid tumors. TCRdb used MiXCR to call clones anew from the PCR reads. The data show around 45,000 clones, about 3.3% seen once. No patient received treatment before thyroid surgery. The sequenced sample was blood. These receptors were collected from a female donor with papillary thyroid cancer or a benign thyroid nodule (not recorded which). Some clones in this sample may be carry-over from other donors' samples.

This clone has at least ten counts. The chain combines TRBV7-3 with TRBJ1-1; D gene unclear. Looked up from germline, CDR1 is SGHTA and CDR2 is FQGTGA. The CDR3 spans 16 residues. The ends were cut back, 6 bases at V and 1 base at J, with 18 bases in the middle. CDR3 residues: CASRESPNSPNTEAFF. CDR3 coding DNA: TGTGCCAGCAGGGAAAGCCCGAACAGCCCGAACACTGAAGCTTTCTTT.

By share, this clone ranks as medium-sized (0.01 to 0.1%). The rearrangement uses TRBV4-1 and TRBJ1-4, with 7 bases matching TRBD1. This CDR3 contains 16 residues. The ends lost 3 bases at V and 5 bases at J; junction bases unmatched: 9. CDR1 MGHRA and CDR2 YSYEKL come from the germline V gene. The CDR3 DNA follows: TGCGCCAGCAGCCAGGTAACCGGGACAGTCAATGAAAAACTGTTTTTT. It encodes CASSQVTGTVNEKLFF.

The CDR3 loop is CASVGQGKSPLHF. The CDR3 region has the DNA TGTGCCAGTGTTGGGCAGGGGAAATCACCCCTCCACTTT. The rearrangement links TRBV19 to TRBJ1-6; a weak D match, TRBD1 (6 bases). Trimming shortened V by 8 bases and J by 10 bases, and 15 bases separated the two germline ends. Germline CDR1 and CDR2: LNHDA and SQIVND (reference sequence). The CDR3 extends over 13 amino acids.

This clone occurred a few times. The chain is built from TRBV12-3 or TRBV12-4 and TRBJ1-2; D is ambiguous. This CDR3 has 12 residues. With 2 bases removed from V and 3 bases from J, the gap between germline ends came to 4 bases. DNA for the CDR3: TGTGCCAGCAGTTTATCGGACTATGGCTACACCTTC. Protein sequence: CASSLSDYGYTF.

This clone was recorded at least ten times. The V and J genes are TRBV20-1 and TRBJ2-5; D perhaps matches TRBD2 (5 bases). Trimming pared 3 bases from V and 5 bases from J, leaving 16 bases between. The CDR3 runs 14 residues. CDR1 and CDR2 (germline): DFQATT, SNEGSKA (reference sequence). The CDR3 is CSASLGSGGETQYF. In DNA form, the CDR3 reads TGCAGTGCTAGCTTGGGGAGCGGCGGGGAGACCCAGTACTTC.

This clone has a count of ten or more. V usage is TRBV6-6 and J usage is TRBJ2-1, with D perhaps TRBD2 (5 bases). Trimming took off 2 bases at V and 6 bases at J, with 14 bases between the two ends. CDR3 length equals 15 residues. Germline-derived CDR1 and CDR2 are MNHNY and SVGAGI (reference sequence). CDR3: CASSYGRGPRNEQFF. The CDR3 DNA reads TGTGCCAGCAGTTACGGCCGGGGTCCACGCAATGAGCAGTTCTTC.

In this sample, this clone turned up many times. The chain employs TRBV18 and TRBJ2-1; 7 bases are shared with TRBD2. This CDR3 comprises 14 residues. Trimming took 2 bases from V and 8 from J; bases not matched to a gene: 6. Germline lookup yields CDR1 KGHSH and CDR2 LQKENI. CDR3 bases: TGTGCCAGCTCACCAGACGGGAGGAGGGATGAGCAGTTCTTC. Translation gives CASSPDGRRDEQFF.

This clone was detected a few times. The gene calls are TRBV20-1 and TRBJ1-6; D is uncertain. The ends were cut back, 5 bases at V and 8 bases at J, with 19 bases in the middle. The CDR3 covers 15 residues. CDR1 and CDR2 from the germline V gene are DFQATT and SNEGSKA (reference sequence). CDR3 bases: TGCAGTGCTGGAGCAGCGGGTGGGGATCATTCACCCCTCCACTTT. Protein sequence: CSAGAAGGDHSPLHF.

This clone is deemed medium-sized. This rearrangement joins TRBV11-2 to TRBJ2-3, with D perhaps matching TRBD1 or TRBD2 (5 bases each). The germline V and J ends were trimmed by 1 base and 2 bases, with 7 bases remaining between them. This CDR3 comprises 14 residues. The V gene's germline CDR1 is SGHAT and CDR2 FQNNGV. As DNA, the CDR3 is TGTGCCAGCAGCTTAGGGGACGACACAGATACGCAGTATTTT. Translating it yields CASSLGDDTDTQYF.

At least ten counts were recorded for this clone. The chain has TRBV7-8 and TRBJ2-7, with 9 bases identical to TRBD2. The CDR3 has 16 amino acids. Losses at the gene ends were 5 bases for V and 4 bases for J; bases not matched to a gene: 12. Looked up from germline, CDR1 is SGHVS and CDR2 is FQNEAQ. The DNA of the CDR3 is TGTGCCAGCAGCCCCGGTGGGGCGGGAGGGCTTTACGAGCAGTACTTC. Translating it yields CASSPGGAGGLYEQYF.